These 12 T cell receptor beta chains came from one sample sequenced in a study of blood T cell repertoires in COVID-19. Generated by immunoSEQ multiplex PCR, the TCRdb table keeps only in-frame clones and is missing some. The repertoire holds some 300,000 clones, with around nine tenths as singletons. Sequencing was performed on PBMCs or T cells enriched from blood (not recorded which). The receptors shown here come from an older woman in a cohort exposed to, infected with or recovered from COVID-19 (not recorded which).

V and J are TRBV9 and TRBJ2-5; TRBD2 matches at 7 bases. The CDR3 consists of 16 residues. The J segment lost 3 bases and the V segment lost 0 bases, leaving 8 bases of the junction unmatched. Looked up from germline, CDR1 is SGDLS and CDR2 is YYNGEE. The CDR3 sequence: CASSVGPTGTKETQYF. The CDR3 region has the DNA TGTGCCAGCAGCGTAGGCCCAACCGGGACTAAAGAGACCCAGTACTTC.

The V and J genes are TRBV7-8 and TRBJ2-1; perhaps TRBD2 as D (6 bases). The CDR3 extends over 16 amino acids. V lost 0 bases and J lost 5, with 14 bases in between. The germline V gene has CDR1 SGHVS and CDR2 FQNEAQ. CDR3 DNA sequence: TGTGCCAGCAGCTTAGCGCCAAGCGGGTTACACAATGAGCAGTTCTTC. It codes for CASSLAPSGLHNEQFF.

The chain uses TRBV10-1 and TRBJ1-5; TRBD1 agrees at 7 bases. CDR3 length equals 20 residues. Germline lookup yields CDR1 WNHNN and CDR2 SYGVQD (reference sequence). The junction had 24 bases not matched to a gene; V was cut back by 6 bases and J by 4 bases. CDR3 protein: CASRMGRGWIHLRPNQPQHF. The CDR3, as DNA: TGCGCCAGCAGGATGGGCAGGGGGTGGATACATCTTCGGCCGAATCAGCCCCAGCATTTT.

The V call is TRBV5-4, the J call TRBJ1-6; 10 bases align to TRBD1. The ends lost 3 bases at V and 10 bases at J; junction bases unmatched: 4. CDR3 length equals 14 residues. The V gene's germline CDR1 is SGHNT and CDR2 YYREEE (reference sequence). The CDR3 loop is CASSWGQGKSPLHF. CDR3 DNA: TGTGCCAGCAGCTGGGGACAGGGGAAATCACCCCTCCACTTT.

The gene calls are TRBV9 and TRBJ2-1; 8 bases map to TRBD2. With V trimmed by 3 bases and J by 2 bases, 10 bases remained unmatched. The CDR3 has 17 residues. Germline V CDR1 and CDR2: SGDLS, YYNGEE. The CDR3 here is CASSGESGSTPYNEQFF. The CDR3 region has the DNA TGTGCCAGCAGCGGAGAAAGCGGGAGCACCCCCTACAATGAGCAGTTCTTC. Full variable domain (rest looked up from reference TRBV9 and TRBJ2-1): DSGVTQTPKHLITATGQRVTLRCSPRSGDLSVYWYQQSLDQGLQFLIQYYNGEERAKGNILERFSAQQFPDLHSELNLSSLELGDSALYFCASSGESGSTPYNEQFFGPGTRLTVL.

V usage is TRBV5-8 and J usage is TRBJ1-5, with 7 positions matching TRBD1. The V gene end was trimmed by 2 bases and the J gene end by 4 bases; junction bases not matched to a gene: 9. Germline V gene sequence: CDR1 SGHTS, CDR2 YDEGEE. This CDR3 contains 16 residues. CDR3 sequence: CASSFFPGQSNQPQHF. CDR3 nucleotides: TGTGCCAGCAGCTTCTTTCCGGGACAGTCTAATCAGCCCCAGCATTTT.

This sequence joins TRBV28 and TRBJ1-4; possibly TRBD1 for D (5 bases). Germline CDR1 reads MDHEN; CDR2 reads SYDVKM. Trimming shortened V by 5 bases and J by 8 bases, and 18 bases separated the two germline ends. This CDR3 spans 15 amino acids. The DNA of the CDR3 is TGTGCCAGCAGTCCCCGGGGGGGGAAGGTGGAAAAACTGTTTTTT. Translation gives CASSPRGGKVEKLFF.

This clone was observed once. V is TRBV3-1 (or the pseudogene TRBV3-2) and J is TRBJ2-3; the match to TRBD1 covers 9 bases. The V gene end was trimmed by 6 bases and the J gene end by 2 bases; junction bases not matched to a gene: 6. In germline, CDR1 is LGHDT, CDR2 YNNKEL (reference sequence). This CDR3 has 15 residues. In DNA form, the CDR3 reads TGTGCCAGCAGACGGGGACAGGGAGTCACAGATACGCAGTATTTT. Its translation: CASRRGQGVTDTQYF.

The rearrangement joins TRBV6-5 to TRBJ1-1, with a weak D call TRBD1 (6 bases). Germline lookup yields CDR1 MNHEY and CDR2 SVGAGI. This CDR3 has 14 residues. Trimming pared 5 bases from V and 1 base from J, leaving 11 bases between. This chain's CDR3 is CASSRLQGNTEAFF. The DNA for the CDR3 is TGTGCCAGCAGTCGACTACAGGGGAACACTGAAGCTTTCTTT.

The gene calls are TRBV29-1 and TRBJ2-2, with TRBD1 identical over 7 bases. The CDR3 consists of 13 residues. Trimming removed 7 bases from V and 0 bases from J; junction bases left unmatched: 2. The germline CDR1 and CDR2 sequences are SQVTM and ANQGSEA. CDR3 protein: CSGRGTNTGELFF. Here the CDR3 DNA reads TGCAGCGGCAGGGGGACGAACACCGGGGAGCTGTTTTTT.

The gene calls are TRBV18 and TRBJ2-1; TRBD1 matches 9 bases. The V segment lost 5 bases and the J segment 6 bases; nucleotides outside the gene matches: 2. The CDR3 covers 13 residues. Germline V gene data show CDR1 as KGHSH and CDR2 as LQKENI. The CDR3 here is CASSGDRVNEQFF. The DNA of the CDR3 is TGTGCCAGCTCAGGGGACAGGGTCAATGAGCAGTTCTTC.

The V and J genes are TRBV5-1 and TRBJ2-7; no clear D gene. V was cut by 0 bases and J by 8 bases, with 18 bases left in between. The CDR3 is 15 amino acids. Looked up from germline, CDR1 is SGHRS and CDR2 is YFSETQ. As DNA, the CDR3 is TGCGCCAGCAGCTTGGCCTCAGGCCTCTACGTTAAGCAGTACTTC. Encoded protein: CASSLASGLYVKQYF.